This T cell receptor beta chain was retrieved from a study of a mutant IDH1 vaccine in newly diagnosed glioma. Here immunoSEQ multiplex PCR was the method, and the copy in TCRdb shows in-frame clones only, minus some. The sample has about 56,000 clones, about 79% seen once. The CDR3 spans 14 residues. From germline, CDR1 is MNHEY and CDR2 SVGAGI. J lost 7 bases, V lost 6 bases, and 9 bases had no gene match. Regarding time point: week 47, end of study. Each dose delivered 300 ug of mutant IDH1 20-mer peptide subcutaneously with imiquimod. Notes on this clone: What it recognizes is unknown.

V usage is TRBV6-5 and J usage is TRBJ2-5; 9 bases match TRBD1. Sequencing used PBMCs, obtained from a glioma patient whose treatment included an IDH1 peptide vaccine. This sequence was found in a man aged 45-65 years with glioma. CDR3 nucleotide sequence: TGTGCCAGCAGCCGCCGGACAGGGGTTGGGACCCAGTACTTC. Its protein is CASSRRTGVGTQYF.